The 21 T cell receptor beta chains below come from one sample, sequenced in a study of T-cell reconstitution after alpha-beta-depleted transplantation in children. Using unique molecular identifiers, the investigators prepared the TCRbeta library. In TCRdb, the PCR reads were re-called with MiXCR into one record per CDR3 protein. This sample has 200,000 to 300,000 distinct CDR3 sequences, with more than 10% found just once. This specimen was PBMCs from the stem cell graft donor, taken from the stem cell graft. These receptors were collected from a human donor who donated a stem cell graft to a child with acute lymphoblastic leukemia.

Ten or more counts support this clonotype. The chain uses TRBV12-3 or TRBV12-4 and TRBJ1-5; D uncertain. The V gene lost 3 bases and the J gene lost 11 bases, with 17 bases spanning the gap. CDR3 size: 14 residues. The CDR3 reads CASSFVLQSTTQHF. The CDR3 coding sequence is TGTGCCAGCAGTTTCGTCTTACAGTCTACCACCCAGCATTTT.

There are many counts of this clonotype. The CDR3 loop is CASSLTGTPYEQYF. As DNA, the CDR3 is TGTGCCAGCAGCCTGACAGGTACCCCCTACGAGCAGTACTTC. The chain recombines TRBV7-8 with TRBJ2-7, with D maybe TRBD1 (6 bases). The germline V gene encodes CDR1 SGHVS and CDR2 FQNEAQ. V lost 5 bases, J lost 2 bases, and 13 bases lay in between. The CDR3 loop spans 14 amino acids. The full variable domain, rest sourced from reference TRBV7-8 and TRBJ2-7, is GAGVSQSPRYKVAKRGQDVALRCDPISGHVSLFWYQQALGQGPEFLTYFQNEAQLDKSGLPSDRFFAERPEGSVSTLKIQRTQQEDSAVYLCASSLTGTPYEQYFGPGTRLTVT.

The V gene is TRBV5-5, the J gene TRBJ1-3; D is unclear. In germline, CDR1 is SGHKS, CDR2 YYEKEE (reference sequence). The CDR3 sequence is 13 residues long. The V end lost 2 bases, the J end lost 3 bases, and 6 bases lay between the germline ends. The CDR3 region is CASSFADGNTIYF. CDR3 nucleotides: TGTGCCAGCAGCTTCGCTGATGGAAACACCATATATTTT.

This clonotype has a count of ten or more. The chain has TRBV18 and TRBJ2-7; the match to TRBD1 covers 7 bases. CDR3 length equals 16 residues. CDR1 and CDR2 (germline): KGHSH, LQKENI. Unmatched junction bases numbered 9, after V lost 3 bases and J lost 1 base. The CDR3 sequence: CASSPGTALNSYEQYF. The CDR3 DNA reads TGTGCCAGCTCACCGGGGACAGCCTTAAATTCCTACGAGCAGTACTTC.

Remarks on this clonotype: Possible read error: a much larger clone is one base away. The chain recombines TRBV10-3 with TRBJ1-2, with TRBD1 matching 9 bases. The length of the CDR3 is 13 residues. The ends lost 7 bases at V and 7 bases at J; junction bases unmatched: 7. The germline V gene has CDR1 ENHRY and CDR2 SYGVKD. This CDR3 is CAITGTGTSGYTF. The CDR3 DNA is TGTGCCATCACCGGGACAGGGACCTCTGGCTACACCTTC.

The sample holds a few counts of this clonotype. V and J are TRBV20-1 and TRBJ1-5; D is perhaps TRBD1 (6 bases). Germline V gene sequence: CDR1 DFQATT, CDR2 SNEGSKA (reference sequence). The V end was cut by 0 bases, the J end by 3 bases, with 12 bases between. This CDR3 is built from 15 residues. This CDR3 reads CSARDSGQNNQPQHF. CDR3 bases: TGCAGTGCTAGAGATTCCGGACAGAACAATCAGCCCCAGCATTTT.

The gene calls are TRBV2 and TRBJ2-2, with 9 bases matching TRBD1. The V gene's germline CDR1 is SNHLY and CDR2 FYNNEI. V shed 8 bases, J shed 7 bases, and the junction held 11 bases outside the gene matches. This CDR3 has 15 amino acids. The CDR3 sequence is CASSELQGAGGELFF. DNA of the CDR3: TGTGCCAGCTCGGAGCTACAGGGGGCAGGCGGGGAGCTGTTTTTT.

This clonotype was counted many times. The chain is built from TRBV7-9 and TRBJ2-1; D is possibly TRBD2 (6 bases). CDR1 and CDR2 from the germline V gene are SEHNR and FQNEAQ (reference sequence). The germline V and J ends were trimmed by 5 bases and 5 bases, with 13 bases remaining between them. The CDR3 spans 14 residues. This CDR3 is CASSPGTSDNEQFF. The DNA of the CDR3 is TGTGCCAGCAGCCCAGGGACTTCCGACAATGAGCAGTTCTTC.

This clonotype has at least ten counts. This rearrangement joins TRBV5-1 to TRBJ2-3; D remains unclear. The CDR3 length is 14 residues. CDR1 and CDR2 (germline): SGHRS, YFSETQ. Between the trimmed V and J ends, which lost 1 base and 0 bases, there was a span of 6 bases. Here the CDR3 reads CASSLFESTDTQYF. CDR3 nucleotide sequence: TGCGCCAGCAGCTTGTTCGAAAGCACAGATACGCAGTATTTT.

This clonotype was found many times. The chain uses TRBV7-9 and TRBJ1-4; D is ambiguous. V dropped 5 bases and J dropped 8 bases, with 21 bases sitting between them. Germline V gene data show CDR1 as SEHNR and CDR2 as FQNEAQ (reference sequence). This CDR3 is built from 16 residues. CDR3 sequence: CASSAQESGLKEKLFF. The CDR3 region has the DNA TGTGCCAGCAGCGCCCAAGAATCCGGGTTGAAAGAAAAACTGTTTTTT.

This sequence joins TRBV30 and TRBJ1-4, with D hard to call. V lost 4 bases and J 8 bases, leaving 23 bases between the germline ends. The germline CDR1 and CDR2 sequences are GTSNPN and SVGIG (reference sequence). This CDR3 is 16 amino acids long. The CDR3, as DNA: TGTGCCTGGACCCCTCCCGGCCGCACAAGGCTCGAAAAACTGTTTTTT. It is translated as CAWTPPGRTRLEKLFF.

The table lists this clonotype with many counts. The V gene is TRBV7-2, the J gene TRBJ1-6; 8 nucleotides align to TRBD1. Germline assignment: CDR1 SGHTA and CDR2 FQGNSA. V trimming: 2 bases; J trimming: 8 bases; junction bases outside the gene matches: 5. The CDR3 runs 15 residues. The chain's CDR3 is CASSLQGAVDSPLHF. The CDR3 DNA sequence: TGTGCCAGCAGCTTACAGGGGGCAGTTGATTCACCCCTCCACTTT.

This clonotype was detected many times. The chain carries TRBV18 and TRBJ2-7, with D tentatively TRBD1 or TRBD2 (5 bases each). Germline loops: CDR1 KGHSH, CDR2 LQKENI. This CDR3 spans 15 amino acids. Trimming removed 4 bases from V and 4 bases from J, with 17 bases in between. CDR3 sequence: CASSLEGTEIYEQYF. CDR3 DNA: TGTGCCAGCTCACTTGAGGGGACGGAGATATACGAGCAGTACTTC.

This clonotype showed up many times. This chain uses TRBV20-1 with TRBJ1-5; the D is unclear. This CDR3 contains 16 residues. From germline, CDR1 is DFQATT and CDR2 SNEGSKA (reference sequence). V lost 2 bases and J 1 base, leaving 15 bases between the germline ends. The CDR3 bases are TGCAGTGCTAGAAACGGACGGAAATTAAGCAATCAGCCCCAGCATTTT. It specifies CSARNGRKLSNQPQHF.

This clonotype showed up many times. The chain is built from TRBV5-1 and TRBJ2-2; 9 bases align to TRBD2. CDR1 is SGHRS and CDR2 is YFSETQ in the germline V gene. The V and J ends lost 6 bases and 6 bases, in that order; junction bases with no gene match: 6. This CDR3 comprises 14 residues. The CDR3 nucleotides read TGCGCCAGCAACCTAGCGGGACGGGCCGGGGAGCTGTTTTTT. It encodes CASNLAGRAGELFF.

This clonotype showed up many times. CDR3 protein: CSVRSEVRGEQYF. CDR3 bases: TGCAGCGTTCGATCAGAAGTACGTGGGGAGCAGTACTTC. This chain uses TRBV29-1 with TRBJ2-7, with D uncertain. V was cut by 5 bases and J by 7 bases, with 18 bases left in between. The germline V gene encodes CDR1 SQVTM and CDR2 ANQGSEA. The CDR3 spans 13 residues.

By sample fraction, this clonotype is medium-sized. V and J are TRBV10-3 and TRBJ2-1; unclear D gene. Germline V gives CDR1 ENHRY, CDR2 SYGVKD. V was shortened by 5 bases and J by 4 bases, with 12 bases between the two germline ends. The CDR3 sequence is 14 residues long. The CDR3 sequence is CAISPARRYNEQFF. The CDR3 DNA is TGTGCCATCAGTCCGGCCAGACGGTACAATGAGCAGTTCTTC.

The chain is built from TRBV4-2 and TRBJ2-6; no definite D call. The V and J ends lost 0 bases and 0 bases respectively, with 15 bases between them. This CDR3 is 19 amino acids long. From germline, CDR1 is LGHNA and CDR2 YNFKEQ. CDR3 loop: CASSQDNVVRISGANVLTF. CDR3 nucleotide sequence: TGTGCCAGCAGCCAAGATAATGTGGTCCGAATCTCTGGGGCCAACGTCCTGACTTTC.

This clonotype has ten or more counts. V and J are TRBV15 and TRBJ1-2, with D possibly TRBD1 on 6 matching bases. Per germline, CDR1 LNHNV and CDR2 YYDKDF (reference sequence). Trimming left V 5 bases short and J 6 bases short, with 16 bases between. The CDR3 sequence is 14 residues long. This chain's CDR3 is CATSSHEQGNGYTF. The CDR3 DNA reads TGTGCCACCAGCTCCCACGAACAGGGAAATGGCTACACCTTC.

This chain links TRBV3-1 with TRBJ2-3, with 9 bases lining up with TRBD2. The trim removed 10 bases at V and 0 bases at J, leaving 17 bases unmatched. The CDR3 covers 18 residues. Germline CDR1 LGHDT, CDR2 YNNKEL (reference sequence). The CDR3 reads CATSQALTSGLSTDTQYF. The CDR3 coding sequence is TGTGCCACCTCCCAAGCCTTAACTAGCGGGCTTAGCACAGATACGCAGTATTTT.

This clonotype was counted many times. The chain links TRBV4-3 to TRBJ2-3; D possibly uses TRBD1 or TRBD2 (6 bases each). Germline V gene sequence: CDR1 LGHNA, CDR2 YSLEER. The CDR3 loop spans 16 amino acids. Trimming removed 0 bases at V and 3 bases at J, with 13 bases between. The chain's CDR3 is CASSQDGGLGTDTQYF. In DNA form, the CDR3 reads TGCGCCAGCAGCCAAGATGGGGGGCTAGGGACAGATACGCAGTATTTT.